This TCR beta chain was recovered during a study of CD8 T cells in ankylosing spondylitis. Findings and caveats of the study: Characteristic, it appeared, of ankylosing spondylitis blood was a TCR beta motif of eight or nine highly homologous variants. Within peripheral blood, clones linked to disease were CD8+ and relatively rare.

TCRdb passed the 5' RACE reads through MiXCR, listing each CDR3 protein once. The repertoire holds approximately 500,000 distinct CDR3 sequences, with 9.5% to 15% as singletons. CDR3 length: 15 residues. The V and J ends lost 4 bases and 3 bases, in that order; junction bases with no gene match: 9. In germline, CDR1 is SGDLS, CDR2 YYNGEE. In the case of this clonotype: What it recognizes is unknown.

The chain joins TRBV9 to TRBJ2-5; 7 bases map to TRBD2. Sequencing was performed on blood, either unsorted or a sorted T cell fraction (not recorded which). This clonotype originated in a male donor with ankylosing spondylitis. The CDR3, as DNA: TGTGCCAGCAGCACAAAGACTAGCCCTGAAGAGACCCAGTACTTC. Amino acids: CASSTKTSPEETQYF. Full variable domain (remainder filled in from reference TRBV9 and TRBJ2-5): DSGVTQTPKHLITATGQRVTLRCSPRSGDLSVYWYQQSLDQGLQFLIQYYNGEERAKGNILERFSAQQFPDLHSELNLSSLELGDSALYFCASSTKTSPEETQYFGPGTRLLVL.